Included here is one T cell receptor (beta chain) sequence, with context. The target antigen is unknown. These data originate in a study of OX40 agonist ivuxolimab in advanced cancers. Data came from immunoSEQ multiplex PCR; TCRdb stores just in-frame clones and leaves some out. In the table there are some 95,000 clones, around 90% of which are singletons. The study's findings and limits: Antigen specificity was not determined for the expanded peripheral T cells.

Sampled blood was obtained at baseline, cycle 4 day 1, and cycle 7 day 1. The starting material was CD4+ or CD8+ T cells sorted from blood, obtained in a trial of the OX40 agonist ivuxolimab. The clonotype was recovered from an adult with an advanced solid tumor such as melanoma, head and neck, liver or kidney cancer.

The CDR3 protein is CASSLSKGWETQYF. For the CDR3, the DNA is TGTGCCAGCAGCTTGAGTAAGGGGTGGGAGACCCAGTACTTC. The V call is TRBV7-2, the J call TRBJ2-5, with D possibly TRBD1 on 5 matching bases. The V gene lost 3 bases and the J gene lost 5 bases, with 13 bases spanning the gap. Germline V lookup: CDR1 SGHTA, CDR2 FQGNSA. CDR3 length equals 14 residues.